This TCR beta chain appears in the sequencing data of a study of CD8+ T cells in alopecia areata. After isolation, RNA underwent reverse transcription to generate cDNA as the sequencing template. Profiling relied on immunoSEQ multiplex PCR, and the TCRdb table lists in-frame clones only, not all of them. The profile shows about 97,000 clones, around 38% of them singletons. The CDR3 is made up of 17 amino acids. V was clipped by 4 bases and J by 7 bases; unmatched bases: 20. Germline V CDR1 and CDR2: SGHRS, YFSETQ. This sequence originates from a human donor with alopecia areata. Sequences were obtained from CD4+ T cells sorted from blood. The rearrangement links TRBV5-1 to TRBJ2-7, with 7 bases identical to TRBD1. DNA of the CDR3: TGCGCCAGCAGCCTATTGGGGGCACAGGGGAAAACGAAGGAGCAGTACTTC. Its translation is CASSLLGAQGKTKEQYF.